The 28 T cell receptor beta chains listed next were all sequenced from one sample in a study of blood T cells in healthy people across ages. A second PCR of 7 to 11 cycles used a sample-barcoded 5' primer and a J-beta primer mix. Using its own MiXCR run on the 5' RACE reads, TCRdb lists one record per CDR3 protein. The data show 1.5 million or so distinct CDR3 sequences, about 40% seen once. Source material: blood. The receptors shown here come from a woman younger than 35 in good health.

J is TRBJ2-3 and V is TRBV12-3 or TRBV12-4; the match to TRBD2 covers 7 bases. Trimming cost V 10 bases and J 0 bases; bases outside gene matches: 10. The CDR3 consists of 15 residues. CDR3 nucleotides: TGTGCCACCTTTATGGCGGGGGAGAGCACAGATACGCAGTATTTT. It translates to CATFMAGESTDTQYF.

This clonotype was seen repeatedly, ten times or more. The chain joins TRBV25-1 to TRBJ2-7; 7 nucleotides agree with TRBD1. Germline CDR1 and CDR2: MGHDK and SYGVNS. The ends lost 8 bases at V and 2 bases at J; junction bases unmatched: 3. This CDR3 has 12 residues. CDR3 nucleotide sequence: TGTGCCAGCTCCGGGACAGCCTACGAGCAGTACTTC. Its translation is CASSGTAYEQYF.

This chain connects TRBV6-6 to TRBJ2-7, with TRBD1 as a possible D gene (6 bases). The CDR3 extends over 15 amino acids. The V end lost 4 bases, the J end lost 1 base, and 14 bases lay between the germline ends. Germline loops: CDR1 MNHNY, CDR2 SVGAGI (reference sequence). The CDR3 nucleotides are TGTGCCAGCAGTTGGTACCGGGACATGTCCTACGAGCAGTACTTC. This sequence encodes CASSWYRDMSYEQYF.

This chain connects TRBV27 to TRBJ2-2; a weak D match, TRBD2 (6 bases). V was clipped by 5 bases and J by 2 bases, with 15 bases between them. CDR3 size: 16 residues. Looked up from germline, CDR1 is MNHEY and CDR2 is SMNVEV (reference sequence). This CDR3 reads CASSPNSGTNTGELFF. The CDR3 DNA is TGTGCCAGCAGTCCGAATAGCGGAACAAACACCGGGGAGCTGTTTTTT.

A remark on this clonotype: One base away lies a much larger clone, so this may be a sequencing read error. The rearrangement links TRBV7-9 to TRBJ2-1; 9 bases fit TRBD2. Germline lookup yields CDR1 SEHNR and CDR2 FQNEAQ (reference sequence). CDR3 size: 15 residues. The CDR3 protein is CASGLGAGGNNEQFF. CDR3 DNA: TGTGCCAGCGGCTTAGGAGCGGGGGGCAACAATGAGCAGTTCTTC.

This clonotype showed up many times. V is TRBV3-1 and J is TRBJ1-4, with D unclear. The CDR3 consists of 9 residues. Looked up from germline, CDR1 is LGHDT and CDR2 is YNNKEL (reference sequence). With 2 bases removed from V and 11 bases from J, the gap between germline ends came to 0 bases. The CDR3 loop is CASSQKLFF. For the CDR3, the DNA is TGTGCCAGCAGCCAAAAACTGTTTTTT.

CDR3 protein: CASTPPGFGSSGANVLTF. As DNA, the CDR3 is TGCGCCAGCACTCCCCCAGGGTTCGGGAGCTCTGGGGCCAACGTCCTGACTTTC. This rearrangement joins TRBV5-1 to TRBJ2-6, with a possible D match to TRBD2 (6 bases). The germline gives CDR1 SGHRS, CDR2 YFSETQ. V lost 6 bases to trimming and J lost 0 bases, with 19 bases between them. This CDR3 is 18 amino acids long.

This clonotype was counted a few times. This chain links TRBV4-1 with TRBJ2-1; TRBD2 matches at 8 bases. Germline CDR1 and CDR2: MGHRA and YSYEKL. V shed 0 bases and J 9 bases; nucleotides not matched to a gene: 10. This CDR3 is 16 amino acids long. DNA of the CDR3: TGCGCCAGCAGCCAAGATTTACGGGGGGGCCTTGGTGAGCAGTTCTTC. Its protein is CASSQDLRGGLGEQFF.

On this clonotype: Sequence at one end of the junction differs from germline and may be a read error. CDR3 nucleotides: TGCGCCAGCAGTTGGACAGGGGGGGGACCATACGAGCAGTACTTC. It codes for CASSWTGGGPYEQYF. The chain has TRBV6-5 and TRBJ2-7; 10 nucleotides line up with TRBD1. Germline V gives CDR1 MNHEY, CDR2 SVGAGI. The CDR3 is 15 residues long.

The chain is built from TRBV6-2 or TRBV6-3 and TRBJ2-7; no definite D call. The CDR3 runs 17 residues. CDR1 is MNHEY and CDR2 is SVGEGT in the germline V gene. Trimming removed 2 bases from V and 0 bases from J, with 17 bases in between. The CDR3 bases are TGTGCCAGCAGTTACGGGTCGGCTGGGAAAAGCTCCTACGAGCAGTACTTC. This translates into CASSYGSAGKSSYEQYF.

This clonotype was detected a few times. The V call is TRBV12-3 or TRBV12-4, the J call TRBJ2-3; 14 bases fit TRBD2. Trimming cost V 3 bases and J 2 bases; bases outside gene matches: 7. This CDR3 comprises 18 residues. The CDR3 nucleotides read TGTGCCAGCAGTTTCCTCCGACTAGCGGGAGGGGTCACAGATACGCAGTATTTT. Translation: CASSFLRLAGGVTDTQYF.

The chain employs TRBV4-1 and TRBJ2-3; 8 positions agree with TRBD2. The length of the CDR3 is 15 residues. Trimming took 0 bases from V and 6 from J; bases not matched to a gene: 5. Germline-derived CDR1 and CDR2 are MGHRA and YSYEKL. Here the CDR3 DNA reads TGCGCCAGCAGCCAAGAGGGACTAGGATTCGATACGCAGTATTTT. Translated: CASSQEGLGFDTQYF.

The chain uses TRBV12-3 or TRBV12-4 and TRBJ1-2; D unclear. This CDR3 contains 14 residues. The V end lost 7 bases, the J end lost 4 bases, and 16 bases lay between the germline ends. The CDR3 coding sequence is TGTGCCAGCACCCCGCGGCAGGAGTCCTATGGCTACACCTTC. Protein: CASTPRQESYGYTF.

The V call is TRBV6-2 or TRBV6-3, the J call TRBJ1-6; no reliable D call. The CDR3 consists of 14 residues. The V end lost 6 bases, the J end lost 10 bases, and 16 bases lay between the germline ends. Germline V gene sequence: CDR1 MNHEY, CDR2 SVGEGT. The CDR3, as DNA: TGTGCCAGCAGCGCTACCCTAGGGATATCACCCCTCCACTTT. This codes for CASSATLGISPLHF.

This clonotype was recorded a few times. This chain uses TRBV4-2 with TRBJ1-2; 7 nucleotides match TRBD1. The CDR3 spans 15 residues. The J segment lost 4 bases and the V segment lost 4 bases, leaving 9 bases of the junction unmatched. The germline gives CDR1 LGHNA, CDR2 YNFKEQ. The CDR3 DNA is TGTGCCAGCAGCCGAGGGACAGATCATTTCTATGGCTACACCTTC. It encodes CASSRGTDHFYGYTF.

This clonotype was detected a few times. Here the CDR3 reads CATSSTYPSSYNEQFF. CDR3 nucleotides: TGTGCCACCAGCTCGACATACCCCTCATCCTACAATGAGCAGTTCTTC. The V call is TRBV15, the J call TRBJ2-1, with D hard to call. Germline V gene lookup returns CDR1 LNHNV and CDR2 YYDKDF (reference sequence). V was pared by 5 bases and J by 1 base, with 15 bases between. The CDR3 extends over 16 amino acids. Full variable domain (missing parts from reference TRBV15 and TRBJ2-1): DAMVIQNPRYQVTQFGKPVTLSCSQTLNHNVMYWYQQKSSQAPKLLFHYYDKDFNNEADTPDNFQSRRPNTSFCFLDIRSPGLGDTAMYLCATSSTYPSSYNEQFFGPGTRLTVL.

This clonotype came up a few times. V and J are TRBV27 and TRBJ2-1, with 7 nucleotides matching TRBD1. The germline gives CDR1 MNHEY, CDR2 SMNVEV (reference sequence). The ends lost 2 bases at V and 5 bases at J; junction bases unmatched: 12. The CDR3 sequence is 17 residues long. CDR3 amino acids: CASSLITGQVLHNEQFF. The CDR3 nucleotides read TGTGCCAGCAGTTTAATAACCGGACAGGTCCTTCACAATGAGCAGTTCTTC.

This clonotype was picked up a small number of times. Germline is not matched at one junction end, which may reflect a read error. The chain employs TRBV6-2 or TRBV6-3 and TRBJ2-7, with 7 bases matching TRBD2. The germline CDR1 and CDR2 sequences are MNHEY and SVGEGT. The CDR3 length is 15 residues. This CDR3 is CASSYSGTTSNEQYF. CDR3 nucleotide sequence: TGTGCCAGCAGTTACTCGGGGACTACCTCCAACGAGCAGTACTTC.

This chain uses TRBV3-1 with TRBJ2-1; D possibly uses TRBD1 or TRBD2 (5 bases each). Deletions cut 1 base from V and 13 bases from J, with 20 bases between. The germline CDR1 and CDR2 sequences are LGHDT and YNNKEL (reference sequence). CDR3 size: 15 residues. The CDR3 sequence is CASSQVSGEGETQFF. DNA for the CDR3: TGTGCCAGCAGCCAAGTCAGCGGTGAAGGGGAGACCCAGTTCTTC.

This clonotype was seen only once. The chain is built from TRBV28 and TRBJ2-7; D call uncertain. The V gene's germline CDR1 is MDHEN and CDR2 SYDVKM. V dropped 6 bases and J dropped 2 bases, with 14 bases sitting between them. The CDR3 consists of 14 residues. The CDR3 coding sequence is TGTGCCAGCAGCCAGCTCGTAGGTCCCTACGAGCAGTACTTC. Translating it yields CASSQLVGPYEQYF.

J is TRBJ2-7 and V is TRBV7-6; 13 bases line up with TRBD2. V lost 5 bases, J lost 1 base, and 8 bases stayed unmatched. The CDR3 runs 17 residues. Germline V gene lookup returns CDR1 SGHVS and CDR2 FNYEAQ. The chain's CDR3 is CASSPRTSGSRSYEQYF. The CDR3 bases are TGTGCCAGCAGCCCAAGGACTAGCGGGAGCCGGTCCTACGAGCAGTACTTC.

About this clonotype itself: An end of the junction does not agree with germline; a read error may underlie this. The genes are TRBV7-8 and TRBJ2-7; D ambiguous. Germline V gives CDR1 SGHVS, CDR2 FQNEAQ. CDR3 length: 14 residues. This CDR3 is CAGSAGFTSYEQYF. The DNA for the CDR3 is TGTGCCGGCAGCGCCGGGTTTACCTCCTACGAGCAGTACTTC.

CDR3 DNA sequence: TGTGCCAGCAGTGTGGGGCCCCACAATGAGCAGTTCTTC. This codes for CASSVGPHNEQFF. The V and J genes are TRBV27 and TRBJ2-1; the D gene is possibly TRBD1 (5 bases). Germline CDR1 MNHEY, CDR2 SMNVEV (reference sequence). Trimming left V 5 bases short and J 5 bases short, with 10 bases between. The CDR3 runs to 13 residues.

The chain couples TRBV30 to TRBJ1-4; 8 nucleotides line up with TRBD1. Germline lookup yields CDR1 GTSNPN and CDR2 SVGIG (reference sequence). The V gene end was trimmed by 5 bases and the J gene end by 3 bases; junction bases not matched to a gene: 5. The CDR3 totals 14 residues. CDR3 DNA sequence: TGTGCCTGGCACAGGGGGGTCCCTAATGAAAAACTGTTTTTT. Residues: CAWHRGVPNEKLFF. The variable domain in full, completed from reference TRBV30 and TRBJ1-4, reads SQTIHQWPATLVQPVGSPLSLECTVEGTSNPNLYWYRQAAGRGLQLLFYSVGIGQISSEVPQNLSASRPQDRQFILSSKKLLLSDSGFYLCAWHRGVPNEKLFFGSGTQLSVL.

This chain uses TRBV7-9 with TRBJ2-7, with 10 bases matching TRBD1. Germline V gives CDR1 SEHNR, CDR2 FQNEAQ (reference sequence). The junction had 15 bases not matched to a gene; V was cut back by 3 bases and J by 7 bases. The CDR3 is 17 residues long. CDR3 nucleotide sequence: TGTGCCAGCAGCTTCCCCGAGACAGGGGGCTTCACCAATGAGCAGTACTTC. Translation: CASSFPETGGFTNEQYF.

The rearrangement links TRBV7-2 to TRBJ1-6; D call uncertain. The V end lost 5 bases, the J end lost 12 bases, and 17 bases lay between the germline ends. CDR3 length: 14 amino acids. The V gene's germline CDR1 is SGHTA and CDR2 FQGNSA. Written as DNA, the CDR3 is TGTGCCAGCAGCATGGAAGTTCATACCAGACCCCTCCACTTT. It yields the protein CASSMEVHTRPLHF.

The rearrangement uses TRBV6-5 and TRBJ2-1; TRBD1 might be the D (7 bases). The V and J ends lost 2 bases and 4 bases respectively, with 15 bases between them. Germline lookup yields CDR1 MNHEY and CDR2 SVGAGI. The CDR3 is made up of 16 amino acids. This CDR3 reads CASSYDTAGGYNEQFF. The CDR3 coding sequence is TGTGCCAGCAGTTACGATACGGCAGGGGGGTACAATGAGCAGTTCTTC.

The chain combines TRBV28 with TRBJ1-6; a possible D gene is TRBD1 (6 bases). There are 14 residues in the CDR3. V was trimmed by 6 bases and J by 7 bases, leaving 13 bases between them. CDR1 MDHEN and CDR2 SYDVKM come from the germline V gene. The CDR3 DNA sequence: TGTGCCAGCAGGCCAGACAGGCTCAATTCACCCCTCCACTTT. Its translation is CASRPDRLNSPLHF. Filled out from reference TRBV28 and TRBJ1-6, the complete variable domain reads DVKVTQSSRYLVKRTGEKVFLECVQDMDHENMFWYRQDPGLGLRLIYFSYDVKMKEKGDIPEGYSVSREKKERFSLILESASTNQTSMYLCASRPDRLNSPLHFGNGTRLTVT.